This entry features one TCR beta chain sequence. The entry originates in a study of T-cell reconstitution after alpha-beta-depleted transplantation in children. The library targeted TCRbeta and was prepared with unique molecular identifiers. Each CDR3 protein is one row after TCRdb ran MiXCR on the PCR reads. In the table there are just under 550,000 distinct CDR3 sequences, 15% to 20% of which are singletons. This CDR3 is 15 amino acids long. The germline gives CDR1 SGDLS, CDR2 YYNGEE. Losses at the gene ends were 0 bases for V and 11 bases for J; bases not matched to a gene: 6. The sample consisted of PBMCs from the stem cell graft donor, taken from the stem cell graft. The clonotype was recovered from a human donor who donated a stem cell graft to a child with acute lymphoblastic leukemia. This rearrangement joins TRBV9 to TRBJ1-6; 9 bases agree with TRBD1. The CDR3 bases are TGTGCCAGCAGCGTAGGGGGGACAGGGTCGGCACCCCTCCACTTT. Its translation: CASSVGGTGSAPLHF.